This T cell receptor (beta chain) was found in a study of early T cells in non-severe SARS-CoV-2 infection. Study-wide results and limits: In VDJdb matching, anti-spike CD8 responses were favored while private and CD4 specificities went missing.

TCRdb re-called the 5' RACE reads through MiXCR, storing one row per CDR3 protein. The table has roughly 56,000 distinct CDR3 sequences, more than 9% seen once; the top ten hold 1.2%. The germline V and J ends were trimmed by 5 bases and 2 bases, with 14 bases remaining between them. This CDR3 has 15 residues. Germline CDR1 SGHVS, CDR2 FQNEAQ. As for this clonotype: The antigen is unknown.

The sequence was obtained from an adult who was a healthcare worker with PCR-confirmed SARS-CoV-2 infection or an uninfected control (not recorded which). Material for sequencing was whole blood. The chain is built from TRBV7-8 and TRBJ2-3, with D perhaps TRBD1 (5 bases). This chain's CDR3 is CASSKGRLYTDTQYF. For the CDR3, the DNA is TGTGCCAGCAGCAAGGGGCGTCTCTACACAGATACGCAGTATTTT. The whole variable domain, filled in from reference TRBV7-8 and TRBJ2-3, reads GAGVSQSPRYKVAKRGQDVALRCDPISGHVSLFWYQQALGQGPEFLTYFQNEAQLDKSGLPSDRFFAERPEGSVSTLKIQRTQQEDSAVYLCASSKGRLYTDTQYFGPGTRLTVL.